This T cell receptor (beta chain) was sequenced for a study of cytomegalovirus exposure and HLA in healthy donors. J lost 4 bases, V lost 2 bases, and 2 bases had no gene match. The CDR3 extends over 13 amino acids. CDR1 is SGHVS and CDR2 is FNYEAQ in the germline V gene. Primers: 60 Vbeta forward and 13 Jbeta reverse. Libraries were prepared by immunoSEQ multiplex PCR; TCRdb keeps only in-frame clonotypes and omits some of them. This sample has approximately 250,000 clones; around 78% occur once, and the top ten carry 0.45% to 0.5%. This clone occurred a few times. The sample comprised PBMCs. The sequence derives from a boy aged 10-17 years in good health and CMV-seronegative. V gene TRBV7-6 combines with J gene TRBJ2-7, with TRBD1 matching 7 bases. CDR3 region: CASSLKQGYEQYF. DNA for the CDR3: TGTGCCAGCAGCTTAAAACAGGGGTACGAGCAGTACTTC. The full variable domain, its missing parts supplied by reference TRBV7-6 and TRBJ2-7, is GAGVSQSPRYKVTKRGQDVALRCDPISGHVSLYWYRQALGQGPEFLTYFNYEAQQDKSGLPNDRFSAERPEGSISTLTIQRTEQRDSAMYRCASSLKQGYEQYFGPGTRLTVT.